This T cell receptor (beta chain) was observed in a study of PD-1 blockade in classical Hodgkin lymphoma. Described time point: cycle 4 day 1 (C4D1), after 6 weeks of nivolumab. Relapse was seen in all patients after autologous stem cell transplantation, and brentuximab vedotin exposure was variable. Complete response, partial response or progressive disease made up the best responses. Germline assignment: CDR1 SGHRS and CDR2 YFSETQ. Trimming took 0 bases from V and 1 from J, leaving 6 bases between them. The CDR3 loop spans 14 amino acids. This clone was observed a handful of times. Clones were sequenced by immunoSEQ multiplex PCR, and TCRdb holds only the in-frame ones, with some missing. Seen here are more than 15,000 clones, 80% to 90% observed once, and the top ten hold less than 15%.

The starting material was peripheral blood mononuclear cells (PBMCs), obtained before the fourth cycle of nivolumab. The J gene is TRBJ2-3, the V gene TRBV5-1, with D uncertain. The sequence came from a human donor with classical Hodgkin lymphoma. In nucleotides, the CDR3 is TGCGCCAGCAGCTTGGGGCTAGGCACAGATACGCAGTATTTT. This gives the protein CASSLGLGTDTQYF.